The 17 T cell receptor beta chains in this list originate from one sample, sequenced in a study of T-cell memory formation after mild COVID-19. TCRdb ran MiXCR on the 5' RACE reads and lists one entry per CDR3 protein. The profile shows fewer than 700,000 distinct CDR3 sequences, roughly 22% of them singletons. The material sequenced was PBMCs or a T cell subset sorted from them (not recorded which). Receptors originate from an adult woman who had mild COVID-19 (a few samples of this study predate the infection). Cell type and time point are not known.

The chain employs TRBV24-1 and TRBJ2-5; 8 nucleotides match TRBD2. After removal of 4 bases from V and 4 bases from J, the junction contained 7 bases not matched to a gene. The CDR3 contains 15 residues. Germline assignment: CDR1 KGHDR and CDR2 SFDVKD. CDR3 region: CATSERAGASETQYF. CDR3 bases: TGTGCCACCAGTGAGAGAGCGGGGGCGTCAGAGACCCAGTACTTC.

This clonotype has a handful of counts. The chain links TRBV5-4 to TRBJ1-2, with 8 nucleotides matching TRBD1. CDR3 length: 13 residues. Germline trimming cut 3 bases from V and 8 bases from J; bases unmatched to any gene: 6. The V gene's germline CDR1 is SGHNT and CDR2 YYREEE (reference sequence). Here the CDR3 DNA reads TGTGCCAGCAGCTGGGGGACAGGCTTAGGCTACACCTTC. It encodes CASSWGTGLGYTF.

The rearrangement joins TRBV29-1 to TRBJ1-2; unclear D gene. Per the germline V gene, CDR1 is SQVTM and CDR2 is ANQGSEA. V shed 4 bases and J shed 3 bases, with 12 bases lying between them. CDR3 length: 13 residues. CDR3 DNA: TGCAGCGTTGGGGAGGGCGTGGACTATGGCTACACCTTC. It is translated as CSVGEGVDYGYTF. The whole variable domain, filled in from reference TRBV29-1 and TRBJ1-2, reads SAVISQKPSRDICQRGTSLTIQCQVDSQVTMMFWYRQQPGQSLTLIATANQGSEATYESGFVIDKFPISRPNLTFSTLTVSNMSPEDSSIYLCSVGEGVDYGYTFGSGTRLTVV.

The gene calls are TRBV7-2 and TRBJ1-4, with a weak D call TRBD1 (5 bases). Trimming shortened V by 1 base and J by 7 bases, and 13 bases separated the two germline ends. The CDR3 covers 15 residues. Germline assignment: CDR1 SGHTA and CDR2 FQGNSA. The CDR3 here is CASSLEWGFGEKLFF. The CDR3 nucleotides are TGTGCCAGCAGCTTAGAGTGGGGGTTCGGTGAAAAACTGTTTTTT.

Ten or more counts support this clonotype. The genes are TRBV11-2 and TRBJ2-5; TRBD2 matches at 7 bases. With 2 bases clipped from V and 1 base from J, the junction kept 1 base outside the gene matches. This CDR3 has 14 residues. CDR1 is SGHAT, CDR2 FQNNGV, per germline. The CDR3: CASSLWGGQETQYF. The CDR3, as DNA: TGTGCCAGCAGCTTATGGGGGGGCCAAGAGACCCAGTACTTC.

This clonotype was observed a handful of times. The gene calls are TRBV5-1 and TRBJ1-6; a possible D gene is TRBD1 (6 bases). The CDR3 runs to 15 residues. The germline V and J ends were trimmed by 1 base and 8 bases, with 13 bases remaining between them. Germline-derived CDR1 and CDR2 are SGHRS and YFSETQ. CDR3 in DNA: TGCGCCAGCAGCTTGACCCGGACAGAAGATTCACCCCTCCACTTT. Amino acid sequence: CASSLTRTEDSPLHF.

This clonotype came up a few times. V and J are TRBV7-2 and TRBJ2-3; D remains ambiguous. This CDR3 has 16 residues. Trimming shortened V by 5 bases and J by 0 bases, and 15 bases separated the two germline ends. Germline V CDR1 and CDR2: SGHTA, FQGNSA. This CDR3 is CASSPNLLQSTDTQYF. The CDR3 DNA sequence: TGTGCCAGCAGCCCCAACCTGCTACAGAGCACAGATACGCAGTATTTT. Complete variable domain (other parts from reference TRBV7-2 and TRBJ2-3): GAGVSQSPSNKVTEKGKDVELRCDPISGHTALYWYRQSLGQGLEFLIYFQGNSAPDKSGLPSDRFSAERTGGSVSTLTIQRTQQEDSAVYLCASSPNLLQSTDTQYFGPGTRLTVL.

This clonotype was seen a few times. V usage is TRBV4-1 and J usage is TRBJ2-6; D unresolved. With 0 bases removed from V and 0 bases from J, the gap between germline ends came to 3 bases. The CDR3 spans 15 residues. Germline-derived CDR1 and CDR2 are MGHRA and YSYEKL. The CDR3 reads CASSQDTSGANVLTF. The CDR3 nucleotides read TGCGCCAGCAGCCAAGACACCTCTGGGGCCAACGTCCTGACTTTC.

The V call is TRBV2, the J call TRBJ2-5; tentatively, D is TRBD2 (5 bases). Germline loops: CDR1 SNHLY, CDR2 FYNNEI. V was shortened by 0 bases and J by 1 base, with 12 bases between the two germline ends. The CDR3 has 16 amino acids. The CDR3: CASSEAIVGSQETQYF. Here the CDR3 DNA reads TGTGCCAGCAGTGAAGCGATAGTAGGGAGCCAAGAGACCCAGTACTTC.

This chain joins TRBV13 and TRBJ1-1; no clear D. CDR1 PRHDT and CDR2 FYEKMQ come from the germline V gene (reference sequence). V was pared by 2 bases and J by 3 bases, with 4 bases between. The CDR3 consists of 12 residues. CDR3 sequence: CASSLFHTEAFF. The CDR3 DNA reads as TGTGCCAGCAGCTTATTTCACACTGAAGCTTTCTTT. The complete variable domain, with remaining parts taken from reference TRBV13 and TRBJ1-1, reads AAGVIQSPRHLIKEKRETATLKCYPIPRHDTVYWYQQGPGQDPQFLISFYEKMQSDKGSIPDRFSAQQFSDYHSELNMSSLELGDSALYFCASSLFHTEAFFGQGTRLTVV.

The chain combines TRBV11-2 with TRBJ2-7; 9 bases align to TRBD2. Trimming took 4 bases from V and 2 from J; bases not matched to a gene: 12. In germline, CDR1 is SGHAT, CDR2 FQNNGV. This CDR3 is built from 17 residues. The DNA of the CDR3 is TGTGCCAGCAGCTCAACGCACCCTAGCGGGATTACCTACGAGCAGTACTTC. Translating gives CASSSTHPSGITYEQYF.

This clonotype was counted once. The chain recombines TRBV5-1 with TRBJ1-4; D is unclear. V lost 1 base and J 3 bases, leaving 10 bases between the germline ends. This CDR3 has 15 residues. The germline CDR1 and CDR2 sequences are SGHRS and YFSETQ. Written as DNA, the CDR3 is TGCGCCAGCAGCTTGACGGCAGGCCCTAATGAAAAACTGTTTTTT. Its translation: CASSLTAGPNEKLFF. The whole variable domain, remainder taken from reference TRBV5-1 and TRBJ1-4, is KAGVTQTPRYLIKTRGQQVTLSCSPISGHRSVSWYQQTPGQGLQFLFEYFSETQRNKGNFPGRFSGRQFSNSRSEMNVSTLELGDSALYLCASSLTAGPNEKLFFGSGTQLSVL.

V and J are TRBV20-1 and TRBJ1-2; 9 bases line up with TRBD1. Germline V gene sequence: CDR1 DFQATT, CDR2 SNEGSKA (reference sequence). The CDR3 runs to 16 residues. After removal of 3 bases from V and 2 bases from J, the junction contained 10 bases not matched to a gene. CDR3 sequence: CSASPAEGQGNYGYTF. As DNA, the CDR3 is TGCAGTGCTAGTCCCGCGGAGGGACAGGGAAACTATGGCTACACCTTC.

This chain uses TRBV11-2 with TRBJ2-3, with D possibly TRBD1 on 5 matching bases. This CDR3 is 12 amino acids long. V dropped 6 bases and J dropped 9 bases, with 13 bases sitting between them. The germline V gene has CDR1 SGHAT and CDR2 FQNNGV. CDR3: CASSSDSQTQYF. In DNA form, the CDR3 reads TGTGCCAGCAGTTCAGACAGTCAAACGCAGTATTTT.

V gene TRBV4-1 combines with J gene TRBJ2-3; TRBD2 matches at 12 bases. Germline values: CDR1 MGHRA, CDR2 YSYEKL. V lost 2 bases to trimming and J lost 2 bases; unmatched junction nucleotides: 8. This CDR3 spans 18 amino acids. The DNA for the CDR3 is TGCGCCAGCAGCCAAAGACTAGCGGGGGAGCCTTCCACAGATACGCAGTATTTT. It is translated as CASSQRLAGEPSTDTQYF.

This clonotype occurred a few times. Here the CDR3 reads CASSHMIRGTDTEAFF. The DNA of the CDR3 is TGTGCCAGCAGCCACATGATCAGGGGCACGGACACTGAAGCTTTCTTT. This chain links TRBV5-6 with TRBJ1-1, with D maybe TRBD1 (6 bases). Germline-derived CDR1 and CDR2 are SGHDT and YYEEEE. V lost 4 bases and J lost 3, with 19 bases in between. The CDR3 covers 16 residues.

The chain carries TRBV24-1 and TRBJ2-2, with TRBD1 matching 11 bases. V was clipped by 11 bases and J by 3 bases; unmatched bases: 10. The CDR3 sequence is 16 residues long. Germline loops: CDR1 KGHDR, CDR2 SFDVKD. CDR3 protein: CAIKRGTGGYTGELFF. CDR3 nucleotides: TGTGCCATCAAAAGGGGGACAGGGGGTTACACCGGGGAGCTGTTTTTT.